A selection of T cell receptor beta chains follows, all from one sample in a study of OX40 agonist ivuxolimab in advanced cancers. Data came from immunoSEQ multiplex PCR; TCRdb stores just in-frame clones and leaves some out. The top ten clones hold 12% of a sample with about 26,000 clones, 83% of them seen once. The sample consisted of CD4+ or CD8+ T cells sorted from blood, taken in a trial of the OX40 agonist ivuxolimab. These receptor sequences come from an adult with an advanced solid tumor such as melanoma, head and neck, liver or kidney cancer. Both conserved end residues are part of each CDR3. D genes are given only for firm matches. Clone size is not always given. Where it is, it says once, few, many or a class for expanded clones.

D gene | clone size | J gene | V gene | CDR3 protein | CDR3 DNA
. | medium-sized | TRBJ1-2 | TRBV6-6 | CASSYSAGGYTF | TGTGCCAGCAGTTACTCGGCGGGTGGCTACACCTTC
TRBD1 | . | TRBJ2-3 | TRBV4-1 | CASSQAGTGSADTQYF | TGCGCCAGCAGCCAGGCCGGGACAGGGTCAGCAGATACGCAGTATTTT
. | few | TRBJ1-1 | TRBV19 | CASSWGNMNTEAFF | TGTGCCAGTAGCTGGGGAAACATGAACACTGAAGCTTTCTTT
. | . | TRBJ2-3 | TRBV7-8 | CASSFWTETSTDTQYF | TGTGCCAGCAGCTTTTGGACAGAGACTAGCACAGATACGCAGTATTTT
TRBD2 | . | TRBJ2-5 | TRBV7-3 | CASSWGTSGPQETQYF | TGTGCCAGCAGTTGGGGGACTAGCGGACCCCAAGAGACCCAGTACTTC
TRBD1 | . | TRBJ2-1 | TRBV5-1 | CASSHGQGAYNEQFF | TGCGCCAGCAGCCACGGACAGGGCGCCTACAATGAGCAGTTCTTC
TRBD1 | . | TRBJ1-2 | TRBV5-6 | CASSFGTGGAPYGYTF | TGTGCCAGCAGCTTCGGGACAGGGGGCGCCCCCTATGGCTACACCTTC
. | once | TRBJ2-7 | TRBV11-2 | CASSLDRQDYEQYF | TGTGCCAGCAGCTTAGATCGGCAGGACTACGAGCAGTACTTC
. | . | TRBJ2-1 | TRBV7-3 | CASSPGGGPVHEQFF | TGTGCCAGCAGCCCTGGGGGGGGGCCTGTCCATGAGCAGTTCTTC
. | few | TRBJ1-1 | TRBV30 | CAWEVGNTEAFF | TGTGCCTGGGAGGTGGGGAACACTGAAGCTTTCTTT
. | . | TRBJ1-1 | TRBV6-1 | CASSEVLLLNTEAFF | TGTGCCAGCAGTGAAGTTTTGTTACTAAACACTGAAGCTTTCTTT
. | . | TRBJ1-2 | TRBV6-6 | CASTSPGRSPNGYTF | TGTGCCAGCACCTCCCCGGGACGGTCCCCCAATGGCTACACCTTC
TRBD1 | . | TRBJ1-5 | TRBV7-2 | CASSLVGTGNQPQHF | TGTGCCAGCAGCTTAGTTGGGACAGGGAACCAGCCCCAGCATTTT
TRBD1 | . | TRBJ1-1 | TRBV6-5 | CASSYAGGGYTEAFF | TGTGCCAGCAGTTACGCAGGGGGGGGGTACACTGAAGCTTTCTTT
. | few | TRBJ1-6 | TRBV11-2 | CASSPSDNSPLHF | TGTGCCAGCAGCCCTTCAGATAATTCACCCCTCCACTTT
TRBD2 | . | TRBJ2-7 | TRBV5-1 | CASSFSGDEQYF | TGTGCCAGCAGCTTTAGCGGGGACGAGCAGTACTTC
. | . | TRBJ1-1 | TRBV6-1 | CASSEAGRPQKAFF | TGTGCCAGCAGTGAAGCAGGGCGCCCCCAAAAAGCTTTCTTT
TRBD1 | once | TRBJ1-5 | TRBV28 | CASQGGLEPQHF | TGTGCCAGCCAGGGGGGCTTAGAGCCCCAGCATTTT
. | . | TRBJ1-1 | TRBV19 | CASSIFAERPTEAFF | TGTGCCAGTAGTATATTCGCGGAAAGGCCCACTGAAGCTTTCTTT
. | . | TRBJ1-1 | TRBV11-2 | CASSLEGRGGLRNTEAFF | TGTGCCAGCAGCTTAGAGGGGAGGGGGGGCCTGAGGAACACTGAAGCTTTCTTT
. | . | TRBJ1-2 | TRBV5-1 | CASSLAGGEGYTF | TGCGCCAGCAGCCTCGCTGGGGGGGAGGGCTACACCTTC
TRBD2 | . | TRBJ2-2 | TRBV11-1 | CASSPRPGGWNTGELFF | TGTGCCAGCAGCCCCCGCCCGGGGGGGTGGAACACCGGGGAGCTGTTTTTT
. | . | TRBJ2-1 | TRBV7-3 | CASSFSGSSYNEQFF | TGTGCCAGCAGCTTTAGCGGCAGCTCCTACAATGAGCAGTTCTTC
. | . | TRBJ1-1 | TRBV5-6 | CASSFWMNTEAFF | TGTGCCAGCAGCTTCTGGATGAACACTGAAGCTTTCTTT
TRBD2 | . | TRBJ2-2 | TRBV4-2 | CASSRFSGGDTGELFF | TGTGCCAGCAGCCGGTTTAGCGGGGGCGACACCGGGGAGCTGTTTTTT
TRBD2 | . | TRBJ2-3 | TRBV7-9 | CASSTRLAPDTQYF | TGTGCCAGCAGCACCCGACTAGCACCAGATACGCAGTATTTT
. | . | TRBJ1-2 | TRBV18 | CASADSYLNYGYTF | TGTGCCAGCGCCGACAGCTACCTTAACTATGGCTACACCTTC
. | . | TRBJ2-1 | TRBV4-1 | CASSLQVISYNEQFF | TGCGCCAGCAGCTTACAGGTGATCTCCTACAATGAGCAGTTCTTC
. | . | TRBJ2-5 | TRBV5-8 | CASSLWGELSETQYF | TGTGCCAGCAGCCTGTGGGGGGAACTATCAGAGACCCAGTACTTC
. | . | TRBJ2-1 | TRBV7-2 | CASSLGAGRNEQFF | TGTGCCAGCAGCTTGGGCGCAGGTCGGAATGAGCAGTTCTTC
TRBD2 | . | TRBJ2-1 | TRBV6-5 | CASTHGGGAYNEQFF | TGTGCCAGCACCCATGGCGGGGGGGCTTACAATGAGCAGTTCTTC
TRBD1 | once | TRBJ1-4 | TRBV7-7 | CASSPPTGEGEKLFF | TGTGCTAGCAGCCCCCCGACAGGGGAGGGCGAAAAACTGTTTTTT